This T cell receptor (beta chain) was sequenced during a study of graft-versus-host responses after intestinal transplantation. In the study overall: Recipients uniformly received anti-thymocyte globulin induction, followed by tacrolimus and steroids for about 3 years.

Looked up from germline, CDR1 is LNHNV and CDR2 is YYDKDF (reference sequence). V dropped 0 bases and J dropped 8 bases, with 17 bases sitting between them. The CDR3 totals 16 residues. Details on this clone: The antigen is not known.

Generated by immunoSEQ multiplex PCR, the TCRdb table keeps only in-frame clones and is missing some. Of 90,000 to 95,000 clones listed, over 80% are singletons. The source was unstimulated CD8+ T cells sorted from spleen or lymph node cells, collected before intestinal transplant. V gene TRBV15 combines with J gene TRBJ2-4; D possibly corresponds to TRBD2 (5 bases). The TCR was taken from a human donor who received an intestinal transplant. CDR3 protein: CATSRDVGEQRDIQYF. The CDR3 DNA reads as TGTGCCACCAGCAGAGATGTGGGAGAGCAACGGGACATTCAGTACTTC.